The source of this T cell receptor (beta chain) is a study of T cells in Graves' hyperthyroidism and ophthalmopathy. In patients aged 18 to 65, hyperthyroidism was newly diagnosed, with duration under 2 months. It was uncontrolled infection, other autoimmune disease, pregnancy or lactation that excluded patients. The diagnoses drew upon clinical symptoms, serum thyroxine and TRAb, thyroid ultrasound and orbital computed tomography. Cells are PBMCs isolated from over 7.5 ml of fresh blood. The CDR3 regions of TCR beta were amplified from RNA transcripts. An initial round of RT-PCR targeting the TCR CDR3 relied on the HTBI primer set. TCRdb reanalysed the multiplex PCR reads using MiXCR and keeps one entry per CDR3 protein. The sample gives around 350,000 distinct CDR3 sequences, roughly a sixth of which show up once; roughly a third is in the top ten. This clonotype was obtained from a woman aged 25 to 45 with Graves' hyperthyroidism that later progressed to Graves' ophthalmopathy. Sequencing used blood.

In DNA form, the CDR3 reads TGTGCCAGCAGCTTAACACCCATTCCCTACAATGAGCAGTTCTTC. The encoded protein is CASSLTPIPYNEQFF. The rearrangement joins TRBV11-2 to TRBJ2-1; the D is unclear. The V gene lost 2 bases and the J gene lost 2 bases, with 10 bases spanning the gap. Germline CDR1 is SGHAT and CDR2 is FQNNGV. CDR3 length: 15 residues.